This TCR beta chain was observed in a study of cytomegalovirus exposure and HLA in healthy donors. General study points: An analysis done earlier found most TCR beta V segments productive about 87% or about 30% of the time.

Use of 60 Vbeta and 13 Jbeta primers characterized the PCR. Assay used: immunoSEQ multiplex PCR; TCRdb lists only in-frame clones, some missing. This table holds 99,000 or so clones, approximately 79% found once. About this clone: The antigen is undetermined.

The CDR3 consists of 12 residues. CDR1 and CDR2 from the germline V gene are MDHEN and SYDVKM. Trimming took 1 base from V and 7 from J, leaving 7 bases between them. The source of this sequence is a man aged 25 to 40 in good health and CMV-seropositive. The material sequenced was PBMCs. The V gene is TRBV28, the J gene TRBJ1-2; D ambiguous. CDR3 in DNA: TGTGCCAGCAGTTTATCAAAATCTGGCTACACCTTC. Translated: CASSLSKSGYTF.